Each of the 7 T cell receptor beta chains below was sequenced from the same sample in a study of T cell responses to AZD1222 COVID-19 vaccine. Clones were sequenced by immunoSEQ multiplex PCR, and TCRdb holds only the in-frame ones, with some missing. Seen here are over 130,000 clones, roughly 92% observed once, and the top ten hold more than 4.5%. Here the sequenced sample was peripheral blood, taken on day 0 of AZD1222 vaccination. The receptors were gathered from an adult in good health.

The genes are TRBV10-3 and TRBJ1-2, with TRBD1 matching 9 bases. This CDR3 contains 14 residues. The V gene's germline CDR1 is ENHRY and CDR2 SYGVKD. The V and J ends lost 4 bases and 8 bases, in that order; junction bases with no gene match: 8. The CDR3 protein is CAISAGDRVAGYTF. The DNA of the CDR3 is TGTGCCATCAGTGCGGGGGACAGGGTCGCGGGCTACACCTTC.

The chain uses TRBV6-5 and TRBJ1-4; D might be TRBD1 (5 bases). The CDR3 is 15 amino acids. V lost 0 bases and J lost 7, with 12 bases in between. CDR1 is MNHEY, CDR2 SVGAGI, per germline. CDR3 sequence: CASSYSITGGEKLFF. CDR3 bases: TGTGCCAGCAGTTACTCGATTACAGGCGGTGAAAAACTGTTTTTT.

V and J are TRBV19 and TRBJ1-5; the D is unclear. The CDR3 loop spans 15 amino acids. The germline V gene encodes CDR1 LNHDA and CDR2 SQIVND (reference sequence). Trimming stripped 7 bases from V and 1 base from J, with 14 bases between. The CDR3 region is CASTISALSNQPQHF. The CDR3 nucleotides read TGTGCCAGTACTATCTCGGCACTGAGCAATCAGCCCCAGCATTTT.

The chain recombines TRBV27 with TRBJ2-1; 7 nucleotides align to TRBD2. V lost 4 bases to trimming and J lost 3 bases; unmatched junction nucleotides: 6. This CDR3 has 15 residues. CDR1 is MNHEY, CDR2 SMNVEV, per germline (reference sequence). Here the CDR3 reads CASSSRDYIYNEQFF. For the CDR3, the DNA is TGTGCCAGCAGTTCCCGGGACTACATCTACAATGAGCAGTTCTTC.

The V call is TRBV9, the J call TRBJ2-1, with 13 bases that match TRBD2. Germline values: CDR1 SGDLS, CDR2 YYNGEE. Losses at the gene ends were 4 bases for V and 0 bases for J; bases not matched to a gene: 4. This CDR3 is 17 amino acids long. The CDR3 protein is CASSLRTSGGSYNEQFF. CDR3 sequence (DNA): TGTGCCAGCAGCCTGAGGACTAGCGGGGGCTCCTACAATGAGCAGTTCTTC.

This clone was detected once. V is TRBV6-5 and J is TRBJ2-1, with 14 bases lining up with TRBD2. The CDR3 is 15 amino acids. CDR1 MNHEY and CDR2 SVGAGI come from the germline V gene. Unmatched junction bases numbered 10, after V lost 5 bases and J lost 13 bases. Written as DNA, the CDR3 is TGTGCCAGCAGTAGGGGACTAGCGGGGGCAATGGGTCAGTTCTTC. It translates to CASSRGLAGAMGQFF.

A few counts support this clone. V and J are TRBV6-5 and TRBJ1-5; 7 positions agree with TRBD1. The germline V gene encodes CDR1 MNHEY and CDR2 SVGAGI. The CDR3 totals 15 residues. V trimming: 6 bases; J trimming: 2 bases; junction bases outside the gene matches: 7. CDR3 sequence (DNA): TGTGCCAGCAGGCCCCCAGGGGGGGGCAATCAGCCCCAGCATTTT. Protein: CASRPPGGGNQPQHF.